Shown below are 23 T cell receptor beta chains from a single sample sequenced in a study of T cell repertoires in cytomegalovirus infection. TCRdb redid the calling of the reads with MiXCR, one entry per CDR3 protein. This sample carries roughly 250,000 distinct CDR3 sequences, approximately 13% of them seen once, and the ten largest clones take 1.6%. The sequencing sample was made of PBMCs. The receptors were gathered from a human donor in good health (CMV status not recorded). Some clones in this sample may be carry-over from other donors' samples.

Ten or more counts support this clonotype. The chain links TRBV7-2 to TRBJ2-3, with 7 bases aligning to TRBD2. The CDR3 has 15 amino acids. CDR1 and CDR2 from the germline V gene are SGHTA and FQGNSA. Trimming took 5 bases from V and 1 from J; bases not matched to a gene: 6. CDR3 sequence (DNA): TGTGCCAGCAGCGACGGACTAGGAGGCACAGATACGCAGTATTTT. It translates to CASSDGLGGTDTQYF. The entire variable domain, with the rest obtained from reference TRBV7-2 and TRBJ2-3, is as follows: GAGVSQSPSNKVTEKGKDVELRCDPISGHTALYWYRQSLGQGLEFLIYFQGNSAPDKSGLPSDRFSAERTGGSVSTLTIQRTQQEDSAVYLCASSDGLGGTDTQYFGPGTRLTVL.

This clonotype was detected a few times. J is TRBJ2-6 and V is TRBV5-4, with TRBD1 matching over 8 bases. The CDR3 loop spans 18 amino acids. V dropped 0 bases and J dropped 4; count of bases not matched to a gene: 9. Germline CDR1 is SGHNT and CDR2 is YYREEE (reference sequence). This CDR3 is CASSLDPETGDGANVLTF. The CDR3 nucleotides read TGTGCCAGCAGCTTGGATCCGGAGACAGGGGACGGGGCCAACGTCCTGACTTTC.

This clonotype was seen many times. V gene TRBV6-2 or TRBV6-3 combines with J gene TRBJ2-5; unclear D gene. Germline loops: CDR1 MNHEY, CDR2 SVGEGT. The CDR3 covers 13 residues. V lost 7 bases to trimming and J lost 0 bases, with 9 bases between them. CDR3 in DNA: TGTGCCAGCAAGCTGGGGTACCAAGAGACCCAGTACTTC. It specifies CASKLGYQETQYF.

The chain is built from TRBV24-1 and TRBJ2-3, with a weak D call TRBD2 (5 bases). Germline lookup yields CDR1 KGHDR and CDR2 SFDVKD. V was cut by 5 bases and J by 1 base, with 18 bases left in between. The CDR3 consists of 17 residues. CDR3: CATSASLAGDRTDTQYF. The CDR3 coding sequence is TGTGCCACCAGTGCGAGCCTAGCCGGAGATCGCACAGATACGCAGTATTTT.

The J gene is TRBJ2-3, the V gene TRBV10-3, with D possibly TRBD2 on 5 matching bases. The CDR3 consists of 14 residues. Germline V gene sequence: CDR1 ENHRY, CDR2 SYGVKD. Trimming stripped 6 bases from V and 1 base from J, with 11 bases between. Here the CDR3 reads CAIREELRTDTQYF. In DNA, the CDR3 is TGTGCCATCAGGGAGGAGTTACGCACAGATACGCAGTATTTT.

The table lists this clonotype with a few counts. This rearrangement joins TRBV18 to TRBJ1-2, with 11 bases aligning to TRBD1. Germline V lookup: CDR1 KGHSH, CDR2 LQKENI. The CDR3 loop spans 16 amino acids. Trimming took 3 bases from V and 7 from J; bases not matched to a gene: 10. CDR3 residues: CASSPNPGQGGSGYTF. In nucleotides, the CDR3 is TGTGCCAGCTCACCTAATCCGGGACAGGGGGGCTCTGGCTACACCTTC.

This clonotype was counted between two and nine times. V gene TRBV6-2 or TRBV6-3 combines with J gene TRBJ2-7; a possible D gene is TRBD2 (6 bases). Germline assignment: CDR1 MNHEY and CDR2 SVGEGT. The CDR3 is made up of 15 amino acids. The germline V and J ends were trimmed by 7 bases and 3 bases, with 19 bases remaining between them. This CDR3 is CASTAGKSWGYEQYF. CDR3 DNA sequence: TGTGCCAGCACCGCGGGGAAATCTTGGGGCTACGAGCAGTACTTC.

The rearrangement joins TRBV7-9 to TRBJ2-5, with D tentatively TRBD1 (6 bases). The V end lost 4 bases, the J end lost 0 bases, and 9 bases lay between the germline ends. The germline gives CDR1 SEHNR, CDR2 FQNEAQ (reference sequence). This CDR3 comprises 14 residues. The CDR3 DNA follows: TGTGCCAGCAGCTCAGGGGTCCACCAAGAGACCCAGTACTTC. Translating gives CASSSGVHQETQYF.

This clonotype showed up just a few times. The chain joins TRBV20-1 to TRBJ1-3, with D unclear. This CDR3 comprises 11 residues. Germline V gene sequence: CDR1 DFQATT, CDR2 SNEGSKA (reference sequence). With 5 bases removed from V and 7 bases from J, the gap between germline ends came to 9 bases. This chain's CDR3 is CSAPTGNTIYF. The CDR3 region has the DNA TGCAGTGCTCCGACCGGGAACACCATATATTTT.

V is TRBV28 and J is TRBJ1-1, with D perhaps matching TRBD1 (5 bases). Germline lookup yields CDR1 MDHEN and CDR2 SYDVKM. The CDR3 totals 13 residues. CDR3 DNA: TGTGCAGTACTCACAGGTTCGCGCACTGAAGCTTTCTTT. The encoded protein is CAVLTGSRTEAFF.

This clonotype was observed at least ten times. The chain links TRBV5-4 to TRBJ1-1; 7 bases align to TRBD1. The length of the CDR3 is 15 residues. Germline loops: CDR1 SGHNT, CDR2 YYREEE (reference sequence). The J segment lost 5 bases and the V segment lost 4 bases, leaving 11 bases of the junction unmatched. The CDR3: CASSAYTGTVTEAFF. The CDR3 nucleotides read TGTGCCAGCAGCGCGTACACCGGGACAGTTACTGAAGCTTTCTTT. The full variable domain, its missing parts supplied by reference TRBV5-4 and TRBJ1-1, is ETGVTQSPTHLIKTRGQQVTLRCSSQSGHNTVSWYQQALGQGPQFIFQYYREEENGRGNFPPRFSGLQFPNYSSELNVNALELDDSALYLCASSAYTGTVTEAFFGQGTRLTVV.

On this clonotype: A much larger clone differs by one base, so this may be a read error. Because it lacks the conserved phenylalanine or tryptophan at the end, this CDR3 is likely a read error. J is TRBJ1-1 and V is TRBV6-2 or TRBV6-3, with D hard to call. The CDR3 covers 13 residues. Germline loops: CDR1 MNHEY, CDR2 SVGEGT. Trimming stripped 0 bases from V and 7 bases from J, with 9 bases between. CDR3 in DNA: TGTGCCAGCAGTTACTCAGAGGATAATGAAGCTTTCCTT. Protein product: CASSYSEDNEAFL.

The chain has TRBV5-6 and TRBJ2-1, with a possible D match to TRBD2 (6 bases). Germline-derived CDR1 and CDR2 are SGHDT and YYEEEE. The length of the CDR3 is 15 residues. V was pared by 2 bases and J by 9 bases, with 18 bases between. The CDR3 here is CASSFGTRKNGEQFF. Written as DNA, the CDR3 is TGTGCCAGCAGCTTCGGGACTCGTAAGAACGGTGAGCAGTTCTTC.

J is TRBJ2-1 and V is TRBV5-5, with D perhaps given as TRBD1 or TRBD2 (5 bases each). This CDR3 region has 15 residues. CDR1 SGHKS and CDR2 YYEKEE come from the germline V gene (reference sequence). Trimming shortened V by 1 base and J by 5 bases, and 13 bases separated the two germline ends. CDR3: CASSLLGDVNNEQFF. CDR3 sequence (DNA): TGTGCCAGCAGCTTGCTGGGGGACGTGAACAATGAGCAGTTCTTC.

V is TRBV29-1 and J is TRBJ2-1, with 8 bases lining up with TRBD1. Germline V gene sequence: CDR1 SQVTM, CDR2 ANQGSEA. This CDR3 has 14 residues. Losses at the gene ends were 3 bases for V and 8 bases for J; bases not matched to a gene: 9. The DNA of the CDR3 is TGCAGCGTTGAGGGAGGACAGGGCGTGGATGAGCAGTTCTTC. It is translated as CSVEGGQGVDEQFF.

This clonotype showed up many times. The J gene is TRBJ2-3, the V gene TRBV7-8; no firm D call. Trimming took 9 bases from V and 2 from J, leaving 9 bases between them. The germline V gene has CDR1 SGHVS and CDR2 FQNEAQ. The CDR3 is 12 amino acids. The CDR3 bases are TGTGCCAGTGGAACAAACACAGATACGCAGTATTTT. This translates into CASGTNTDTQYF. Based on the CDR3 plus reference TRBV7-8 and TRBJ2-3, the full variable domain is GAGVSQSPRYKVAKRGQDVALRCDPISGHVSLFWYQQALGQGPEFLTYFQNEAQLDKSGLPSDRFFAERPEGSVSTLKIQRTQQEDSAVYLCASGTNTDTQYFGPGTRLTVL.

The sample holds a few counts of this clonotype. The chain employs TRBV14 and TRBJ2-5; 8 bases are shared with TRBD1. Per the germline V gene, CDR1 is SGHDN and CDR2 is FVKESK. V shed 3 bases and J 2 bases; nucleotides not matched to a gene: 5. The length of the CDR3 is 15 residues. This CDR3 is CASSHPRGPQETQYF. The CDR3 coding sequence is TGTGCCAGCAGCCATCCCAGGGGGCCACAAGAGACCCAGTACTTC.

This clonotype was found a few times. This sequence joins TRBV5-1 and TRBJ2-5; D is ambiguous. Deletions cut 0 bases from V and 1 base from J, with 4 bases between. CDR3 size: 13 residues. The germline gives CDR1 SGHRS, CDR2 YFSETQ. CDR3 residues: CASSLDVQETQYF. The CDR3 bases are TGCGCCAGCAGCTTGGATGTCCAAGAGACCCAGTACTTC.

This chain connects TRBV29-1 to TRBJ1-2; D ambiguous. Looked up from germline, CDR1 is SQVTM and CDR2 is ANQGSEA. V lost 3 bases to trimming and J lost 1 base, with 3 bases between them. This CDR3 spans 11 amino acids. The CDR3 loop reads CSVDDNYGYTF. The CDR3 DNA is TGCAGCGTTGACGATAACTATGGCTACACCTTC.

The chain is built from TRBV29-1 and TRBJ1-1; TRBD1 might be the D (6 bases). V was cut by 4 bases and J by 0 bases, with 15 bases left in between. Germline-derived CDR1 and CDR2 are SQVTM and ANQGSEA. The CDR3 covers 15 residues. CDR3 amino acids: CSVVIGGNVNTEAFF. The DNA for the CDR3 is TGCAGCGTTGTTATTGGGGGCAATGTGAACACTGAAGCTTTCTTT.

This clonotype has a handful of counts. This sequence joins TRBV23-1 and TRBJ2-3, with 10 bases that match TRBD2. TRBV23-1 is an ORF, and what it does is uncertain. This CDR3 contains 17 residues. With 3 bases clipped from V and 0 bases from J, the junction kept 6 bases outside the gene matches. In DNA, the CDR3 is TGCGCCAGCAGTCACCCCGGACTAGCGGCTAGCACAGATACGCAGTATTTT. Protein sequence: CASSHPGLAASTDTQYF.

This clonotype has at least ten counts. CDR3 nucleotide sequence: TGTGCCAGCAGCCAGACTAGCGGGACTTACAATGAGCAGTTCTTC. It yields the protein CASSQTSGTYNEQFF. The V call is TRBV7-2, the J call TRBJ2-1, with 11 positions matching TRBD2. The CDR3 runs 15 residues. Germline V gives CDR1 SGHTA, CDR2 FQGNSA. After removal of 5 bases from V and 4 bases from J, the junction contained 4 bases not matched to a gene.

This clonotype was seen at least ten times. The genes are TRBV7-2 and TRBJ1-1; D remains unclear. CDR1 is SGHTA and CDR2 is FQGNSA in the germline V gene. The CDR3 extends over 13 amino acids. Trimming removed 5 bases from V and 0 bases from J, with 7 bases in between. DNA of the CDR3: TGTGCCAGCAGCCCAGGTATGAACACTGAAGCTTTCTTT. The encoded protein is CASSPGMNTEAFF.